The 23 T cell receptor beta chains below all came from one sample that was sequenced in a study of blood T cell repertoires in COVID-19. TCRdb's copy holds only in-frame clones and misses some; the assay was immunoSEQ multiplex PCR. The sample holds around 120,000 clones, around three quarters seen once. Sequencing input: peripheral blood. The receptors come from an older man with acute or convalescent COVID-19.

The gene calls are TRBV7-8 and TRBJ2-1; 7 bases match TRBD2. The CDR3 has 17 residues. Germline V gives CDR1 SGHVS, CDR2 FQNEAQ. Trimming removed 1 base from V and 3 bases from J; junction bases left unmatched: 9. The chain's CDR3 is CASSLGGGGSSYNEQFF. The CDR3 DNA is TGTGCCAGCAGCTTAGGGGGCGGCGGGAGTAGCTACAATGAGCAGTTCTTC.

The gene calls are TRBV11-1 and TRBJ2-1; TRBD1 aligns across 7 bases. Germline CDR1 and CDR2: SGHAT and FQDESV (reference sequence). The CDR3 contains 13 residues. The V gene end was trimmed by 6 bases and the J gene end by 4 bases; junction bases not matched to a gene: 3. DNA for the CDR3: TGTGCCAGCAGTTCGACAGGGTACAATGAGCAGTTCTTC. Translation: CASSSTGYNEQFF. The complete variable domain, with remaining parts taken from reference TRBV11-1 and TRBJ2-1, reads EAEVAQSPRYKITEKSQAVAFWCDPISGHATLYWYRQILGQGPELLVQFQDESVVDDSQLPKDRFSAERLKGVDSTLKIQPAELGDSAMYLCASSSTGYNEQFFGPGTRLTVL.

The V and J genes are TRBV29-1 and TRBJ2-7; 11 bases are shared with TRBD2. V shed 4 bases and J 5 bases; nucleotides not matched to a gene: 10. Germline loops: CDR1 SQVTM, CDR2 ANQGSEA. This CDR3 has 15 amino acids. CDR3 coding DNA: TGCAGCGTTGCACCACTAGCGGGAGAGGTCGACGAGCAGTACTTC. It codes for CSVAPLAGEVDEQYF.

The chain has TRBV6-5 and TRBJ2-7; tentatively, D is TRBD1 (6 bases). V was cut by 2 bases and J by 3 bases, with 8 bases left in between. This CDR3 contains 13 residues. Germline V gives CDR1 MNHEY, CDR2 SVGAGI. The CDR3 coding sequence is TGTGCCAGCAGTTACATCAGGGGCTACGAGCAGTACTTC. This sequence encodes CASSYIRGYEQYF.

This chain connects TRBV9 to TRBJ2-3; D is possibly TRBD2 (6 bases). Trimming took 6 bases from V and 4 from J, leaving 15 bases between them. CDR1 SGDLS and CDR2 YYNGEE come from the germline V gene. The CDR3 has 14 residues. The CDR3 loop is CASTPEGSADTQYF. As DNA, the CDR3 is TGTGCCAGCACCCCGGAGGGCTCCGCAGATACGCAGTATTTT.

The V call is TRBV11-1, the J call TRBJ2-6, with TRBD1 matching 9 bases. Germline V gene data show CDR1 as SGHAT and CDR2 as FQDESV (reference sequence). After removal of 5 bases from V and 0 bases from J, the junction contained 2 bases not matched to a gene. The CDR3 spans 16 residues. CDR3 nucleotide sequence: TGTGCCAGCAGCCCACAGGGGGCCTCTGGGGCCAACGTCCTGACTTTC. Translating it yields CASSPQGASGANVLTF.

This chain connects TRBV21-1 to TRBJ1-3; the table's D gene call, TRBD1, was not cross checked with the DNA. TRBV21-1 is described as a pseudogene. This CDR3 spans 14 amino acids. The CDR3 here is CASSAPQDGNTIYF. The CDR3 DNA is TGTGCCAGCAGCGCGCCCCAGGATGGAAACACCATATATTTT.

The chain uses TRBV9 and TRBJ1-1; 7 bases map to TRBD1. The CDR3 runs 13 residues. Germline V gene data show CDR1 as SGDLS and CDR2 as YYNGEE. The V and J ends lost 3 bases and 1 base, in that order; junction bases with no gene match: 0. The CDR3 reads CASSGQGNTEAFF. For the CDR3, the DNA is TGTGCCAGCAGCGGACAGGGGAACACTGAAGCTTTCTTT.

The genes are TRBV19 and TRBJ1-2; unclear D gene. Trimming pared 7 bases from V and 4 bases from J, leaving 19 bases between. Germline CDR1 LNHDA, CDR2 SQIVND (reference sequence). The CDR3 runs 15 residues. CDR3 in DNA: TGTGCCAGTATCCCGACGGGATCCCCTGGCTATGGCTACACCTTC. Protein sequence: CASIPTGSPGYGYTF.

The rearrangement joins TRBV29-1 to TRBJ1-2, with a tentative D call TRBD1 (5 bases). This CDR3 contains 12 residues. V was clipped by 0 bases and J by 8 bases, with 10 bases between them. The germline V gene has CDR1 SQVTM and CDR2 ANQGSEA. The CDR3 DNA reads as TGCAGCGTTGAAGATCAGGGTGGAGGCTACACCTTC. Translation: CSVEDQGGGYTF.

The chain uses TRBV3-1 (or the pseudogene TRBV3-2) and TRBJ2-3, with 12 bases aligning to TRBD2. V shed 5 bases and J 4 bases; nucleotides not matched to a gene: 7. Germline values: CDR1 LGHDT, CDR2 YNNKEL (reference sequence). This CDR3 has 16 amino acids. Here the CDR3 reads CASSLPSGGASDTQYF. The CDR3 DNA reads TGTGCCAGCAGCTTACCTAGCGGGGGGGCTTCAGATACGCAGTATTTT.

The CDR3 coding sequence is TGTGCCAGCACCCCCGCGGGAGGAACAGATACGCAGTATTTT. Its protein product is CASTPAGGTDTQYF. J is TRBJ2-3 and V is TRBV28; TRBD2 agrees at 8 bases. The V gene's germline CDR1 is MDHEN and CDR2 SYDVKM. The junction had 6 bases not matched to a gene; V was cut back by 7 bases and J by 3 bases. This CDR3 is built from 14 residues.

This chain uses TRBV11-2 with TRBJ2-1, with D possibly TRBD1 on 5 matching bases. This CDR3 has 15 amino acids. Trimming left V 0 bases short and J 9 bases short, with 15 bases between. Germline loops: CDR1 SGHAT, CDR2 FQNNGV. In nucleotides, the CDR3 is TGTGCCAGCAGCTTAGAATGGCAGGGTAGTAGTGAGCAGTTCTTC. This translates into CASSLEWQGSSEQFF.

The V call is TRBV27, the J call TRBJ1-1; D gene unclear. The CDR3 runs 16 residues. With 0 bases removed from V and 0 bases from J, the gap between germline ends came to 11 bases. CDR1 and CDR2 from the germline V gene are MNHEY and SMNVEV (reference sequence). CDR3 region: CASSLSRGPMNTEAFF. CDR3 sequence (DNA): TGTGCCAGCAGTTTATCCCGGGGTCCCATGAACACTGAAGCTTTCTTT.

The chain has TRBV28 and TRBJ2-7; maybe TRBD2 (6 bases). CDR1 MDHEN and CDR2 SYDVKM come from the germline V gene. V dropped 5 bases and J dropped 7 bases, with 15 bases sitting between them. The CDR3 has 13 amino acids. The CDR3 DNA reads TGTGCCAGCAGTCTGGAGGGCGTGGTTGAGCAGTACTTC. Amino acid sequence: CASSLEGVVEQYF. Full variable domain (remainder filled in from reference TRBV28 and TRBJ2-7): DVKVTQSSRYLVKRTGEKVFLECVQDMDHENMFWYRQDPGLGLRLIYFSYDVKMKEKGDIPEGYSVSREKKERFSLILESASTNQTSMYLCASSLEGVVEQYFGPGTRLTVT.

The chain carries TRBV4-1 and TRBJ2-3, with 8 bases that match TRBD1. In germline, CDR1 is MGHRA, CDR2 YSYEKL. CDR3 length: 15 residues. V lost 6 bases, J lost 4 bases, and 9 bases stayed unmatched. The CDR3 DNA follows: TGCGCCAGCAGTCTATACTCGGGACAGGCAGATACGCAGTATTTT. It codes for CASSLYSGQADTQYF.

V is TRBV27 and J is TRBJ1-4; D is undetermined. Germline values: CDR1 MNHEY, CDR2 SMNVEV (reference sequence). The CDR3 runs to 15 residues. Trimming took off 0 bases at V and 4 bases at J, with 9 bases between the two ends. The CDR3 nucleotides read TGTGCCAGCAGTTTATCATGGGCGAGTAATGAAAAACTGTTTTTT. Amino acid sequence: CASSLSWASNEKLFF.

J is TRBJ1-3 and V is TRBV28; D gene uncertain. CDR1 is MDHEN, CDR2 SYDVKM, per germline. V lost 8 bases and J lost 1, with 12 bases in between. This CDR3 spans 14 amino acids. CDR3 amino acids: CASLLNGSGNTIYF. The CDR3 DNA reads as TGTGCCAGCCTCCTGAACGGGTCTGGAAACACCATATATTTT.

CDR3 sequence (DNA): TGTGCCAGCAGTCCGGGACACCAGAACACTGAAGCTTTCTTT. Protein product: CASSPGHQNTEAFF. The chain links TRBV28 to TRBJ1-1; possibly TRBD1 for D (6 bases). The germline V and J ends were trimmed by 5 bases and 1 base, with 11 bases remaining between them. This CDR3 has 14 residues. CDR1 is MDHEN, CDR2 SYDVKM, per germline.

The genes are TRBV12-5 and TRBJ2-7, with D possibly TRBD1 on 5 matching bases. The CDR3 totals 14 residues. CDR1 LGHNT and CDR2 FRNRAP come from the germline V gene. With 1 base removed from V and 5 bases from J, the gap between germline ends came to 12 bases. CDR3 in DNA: TGTGCTAGTGGTTTGGACAATCGCAGGGACGAGCAGTACTTC. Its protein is CASGLDNRRDEQYF.

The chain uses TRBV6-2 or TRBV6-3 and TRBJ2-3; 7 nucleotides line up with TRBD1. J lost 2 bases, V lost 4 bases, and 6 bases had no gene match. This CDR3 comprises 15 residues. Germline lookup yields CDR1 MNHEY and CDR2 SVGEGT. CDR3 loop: CASSSRDRPTDTQYF. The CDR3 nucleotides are TGTGCCAGCAGTTCCAGGGACAGACCCACAGATACGCAGTATTTT.

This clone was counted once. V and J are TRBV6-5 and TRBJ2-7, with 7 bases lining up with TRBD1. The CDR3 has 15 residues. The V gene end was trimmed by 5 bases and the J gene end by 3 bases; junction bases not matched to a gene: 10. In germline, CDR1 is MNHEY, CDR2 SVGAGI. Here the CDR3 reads CASSLSTGLYYEQYF. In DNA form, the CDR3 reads TGTGCCAGCAGTCTCTCGACAGGGCTGTACTACGAGCAGTACTTC.

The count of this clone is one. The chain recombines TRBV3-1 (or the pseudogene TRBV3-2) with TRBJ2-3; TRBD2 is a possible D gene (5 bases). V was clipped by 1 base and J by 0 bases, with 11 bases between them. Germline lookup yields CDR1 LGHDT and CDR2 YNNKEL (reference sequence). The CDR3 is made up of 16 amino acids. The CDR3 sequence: CASSQGGGGSTDTQYF. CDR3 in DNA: TGTGCCAGCAGCCAAGGGGGTGGCGGGAGCACAGATACGCAGTATTTT.